Given below is one TCR beta chain in context. What it binds is not known. V was cut by 5 bases and J by 5 bases, with 15 bases left in between. The germline V gene encodes CDR1 SGHRS and CDR2 YFSETQ. CDR3 length equals 14 residues. These data originate in a study of radiotherapy plus CTLA-4 blockade in lung cancer. At the level of the study: An objective response was seen in 18% of patients, and disease control in 25% to 40%. Study findings and constraints: Researchers report tumor-derived TCR clones expanding in blood after radiotherapy plus ipilimumab. Response, reportedly, was best predicted by interferon-beta along with early blood T cell clone dynamics.

Those patients who had chemo-refractory metastatic non-small-cell lung cancer were given focal radiation along with CTLA-4 blockade through ipilimumab. Sequenced by immunoSEQ multiplex PCR; TCRdb stores in-frame clones only, minus some. The table lists 90,000 to 100,000 clones, roughly 80% of them singletons. The sequencing used peripheral blood, collected from a patient treated with radiotherapy plus ipilimumab. The clonotype comes from a human donor with non-small cell lung cancer that progressed on radiotherapy plus ipilimumab. The J gene is TRBJ2-3, the V gene TRBV5-1; maybe TRBD1 (8 bases). DNA for the CDR3: TGCGCCAGCAGGGGACAGGTAGCGGGAGATACGCAGTATTTT. Translated: CASRGQVAGDTQYF.